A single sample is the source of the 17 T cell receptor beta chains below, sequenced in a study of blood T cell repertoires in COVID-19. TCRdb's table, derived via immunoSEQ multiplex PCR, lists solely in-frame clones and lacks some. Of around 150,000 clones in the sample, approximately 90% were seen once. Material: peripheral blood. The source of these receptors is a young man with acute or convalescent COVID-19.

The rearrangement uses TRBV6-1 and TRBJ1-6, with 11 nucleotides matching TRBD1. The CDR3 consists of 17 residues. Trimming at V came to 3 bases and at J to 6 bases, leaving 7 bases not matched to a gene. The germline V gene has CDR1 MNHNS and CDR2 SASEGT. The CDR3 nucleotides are TGTGCCAGCAGTGATAGTAGGACAGGGGGCCGTAATTCACCCCTCCACTTT. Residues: CASSDSRTGGRNSPLHF.

CDR3 nucleotides: TGTGCCACCAGTGATTCTCGTCTAGCGGCCCCGTACAATGAGCAGTTCTTC. Protein product: CATSDSRLAAPYNEQFF. The chain carries TRBV24-1 and TRBJ2-1; 7 bases are a match to TRBD2. The CDR3 spans 17 residues. Germline-derived CDR1 and CDR2 are KGHDR and SFDVKD. V shed 2 bases and J 4 bases; nucleotides not matched to a gene: 10.

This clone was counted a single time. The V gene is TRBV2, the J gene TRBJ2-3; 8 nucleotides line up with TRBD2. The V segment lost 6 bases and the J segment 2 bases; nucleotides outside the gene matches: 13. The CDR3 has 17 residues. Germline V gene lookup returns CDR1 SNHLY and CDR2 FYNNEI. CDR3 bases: TGTGCCAGCAGGGGGGGCCTGACTAGCGCGTACACAGATACGCAGTATTTT. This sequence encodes CASRGGLTSAYTDTQYF. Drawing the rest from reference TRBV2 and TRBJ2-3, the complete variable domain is EPEVTQTPSHQVTQMGQEVILRCVPISNHLYFYWYRQILGQKVEFLVSFYNNEISEKSEIFDDQFSVERPDGSNFTLKIRSTKLEDSAMYFCASRGGLTSAYTDTQYFGPGTRLTVL.

In DNA, the CDR3 is TGTGCCAGCAGTTTGGACAGTAATTCACCCCTCCACTTT. It translates to CASSLDSNSPLHF. The chain employs TRBV6-5 and TRBJ1-6; tentatively, D is TRBD1 (6 bases). CDR1 and CDR2 from the germline V gene are MNHEY and SVGAGI. With 4 bases removed from V and 6 bases from J, the gap between germline ends came to 7 bases. The CDR3 consists of 13 residues.

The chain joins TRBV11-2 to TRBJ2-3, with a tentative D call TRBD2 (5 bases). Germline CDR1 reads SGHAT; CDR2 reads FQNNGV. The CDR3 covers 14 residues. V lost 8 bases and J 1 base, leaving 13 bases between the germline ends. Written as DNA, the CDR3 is TGTGCCAGCCGAAGGACTCCGCGCACAGATACGCAGTATTTT. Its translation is CASRRTPRTDTQYF.

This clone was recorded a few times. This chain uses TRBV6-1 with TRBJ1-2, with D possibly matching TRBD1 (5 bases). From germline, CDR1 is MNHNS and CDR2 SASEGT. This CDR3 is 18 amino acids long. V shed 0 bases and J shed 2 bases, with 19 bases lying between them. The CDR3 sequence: CASSEAALNLGGNYGYTF. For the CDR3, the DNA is TGTGCCAGCAGTGAAGCAGCCTTAAACCTGGGGGGAAACTATGGCTACACCTTC.

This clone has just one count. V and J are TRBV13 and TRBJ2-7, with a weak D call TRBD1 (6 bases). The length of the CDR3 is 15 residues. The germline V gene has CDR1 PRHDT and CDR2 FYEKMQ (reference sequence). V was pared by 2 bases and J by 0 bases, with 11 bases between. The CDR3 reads CASSLQGPLSYEQYF. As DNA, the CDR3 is TGTGCCAGCAGCTTACAGGGGCCCCTCTCCTACGAGCAGTACTTC.

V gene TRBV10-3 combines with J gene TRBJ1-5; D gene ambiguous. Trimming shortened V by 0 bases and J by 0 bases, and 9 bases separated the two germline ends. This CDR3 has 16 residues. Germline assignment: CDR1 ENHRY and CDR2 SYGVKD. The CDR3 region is CAISESGGVSNQPQHF. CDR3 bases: TGTGCCATCAGTGAGTCAGGCGGGGTTAGCAATCAGCCCCAGCATTTT.

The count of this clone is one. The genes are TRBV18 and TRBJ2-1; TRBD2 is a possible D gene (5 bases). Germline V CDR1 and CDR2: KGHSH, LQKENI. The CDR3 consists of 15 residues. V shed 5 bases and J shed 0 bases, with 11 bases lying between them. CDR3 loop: CASSELGSSYNEQFF. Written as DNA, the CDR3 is TGTGCCAGCTCAGAGCTAGGGAGCTCCTACAATGAGCAGTTCTTC.

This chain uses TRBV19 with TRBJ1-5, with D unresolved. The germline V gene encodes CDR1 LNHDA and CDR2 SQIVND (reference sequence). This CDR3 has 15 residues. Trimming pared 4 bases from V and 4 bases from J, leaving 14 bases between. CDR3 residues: CASSTAGRENQPQHF. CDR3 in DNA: TGTGCCAGTAGTACCGCAGGACGGGAGAATCAGCCCCAGCATTTT. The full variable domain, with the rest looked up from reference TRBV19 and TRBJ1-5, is DGGITQSPKYLFRKEGQNVTLSCEQNLNHDAMYWYRQDPGQGLRLIYYSQIVNDFQKGDIAEGYSVSREKKESFPLTVTSAQKNPTAFYLCASSTAGRENQPQHFGDGTRLSIL.

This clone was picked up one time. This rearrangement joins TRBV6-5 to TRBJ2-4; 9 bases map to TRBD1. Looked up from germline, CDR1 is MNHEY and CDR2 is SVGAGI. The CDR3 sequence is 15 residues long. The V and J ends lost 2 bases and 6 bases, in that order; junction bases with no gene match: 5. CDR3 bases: TGTGCCAGCAGTTACATGACAGGGGGGGGAAACATTCAGTACTTC. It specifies CASSYMTGGGNIQYF.

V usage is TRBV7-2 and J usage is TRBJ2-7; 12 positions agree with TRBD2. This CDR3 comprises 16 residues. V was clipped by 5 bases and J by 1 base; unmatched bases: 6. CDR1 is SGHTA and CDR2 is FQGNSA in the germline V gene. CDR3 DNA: TGTGCCAGCAGCCTAGGGGGACTAGCGGGTTCCTACGAGCAGTACTTC. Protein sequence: CASSLGGLAGSYEQYF.

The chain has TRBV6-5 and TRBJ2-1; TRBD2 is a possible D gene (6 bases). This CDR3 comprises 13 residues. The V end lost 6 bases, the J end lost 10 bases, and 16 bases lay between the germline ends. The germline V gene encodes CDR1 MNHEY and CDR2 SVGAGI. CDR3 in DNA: TGTGCCAGCAGCCTCCAAGGGGCGGGAGAGCAGTTCTTC. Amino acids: CASSLQGAGEQFF.

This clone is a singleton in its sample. The chain's CDR3 is CAIKGGDSEKLFF. The CDR3 coding sequence is TGTGCCATCAAGGGAGGGGATTCTGAAAAACTGTTTTTT. The chain has TRBV10-3 and TRBJ1-4; possible D gene TRBD1, 5 bases. The germline V gene has CDR1 ENHRY and CDR2 SYGVKD. CDR3 length equals 13 residues. The V gene lost 7 bases and the J gene lost 7 bases, with 13 bases spanning the gap.

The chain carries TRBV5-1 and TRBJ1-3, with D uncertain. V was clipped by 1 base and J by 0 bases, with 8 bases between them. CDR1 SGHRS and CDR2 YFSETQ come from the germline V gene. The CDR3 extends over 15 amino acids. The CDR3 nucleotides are TGCGCCAGCAGCTTGAACAGCCTCTCTGGAAACACCATATATTTT. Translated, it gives CASSLNSLSGNTIYF.

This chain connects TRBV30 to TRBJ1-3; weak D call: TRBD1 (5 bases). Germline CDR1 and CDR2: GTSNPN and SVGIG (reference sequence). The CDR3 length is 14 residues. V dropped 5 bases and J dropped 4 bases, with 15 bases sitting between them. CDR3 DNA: TGTGCCTGGGGGCGAAAGGGGCCAGGAAACACCATATATTTT. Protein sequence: CAWGRKGPGNTIYF.

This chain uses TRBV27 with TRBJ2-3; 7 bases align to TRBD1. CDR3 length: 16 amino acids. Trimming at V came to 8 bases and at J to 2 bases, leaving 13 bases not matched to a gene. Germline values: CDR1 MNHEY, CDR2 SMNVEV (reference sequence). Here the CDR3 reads CASVRIGQGDTDTQYF. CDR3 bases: TGTGCCAGCGTCAGGATTGGGCAGGGGGACACAGATACGCAGTATTTT.